This TCR beta chain was sequenced in a study of blood T cell repertoires in COVID-19. Sequencing was performed with immunoSEQ multiplex PCR; in TCRdb, only in-frame clones are kept and a portion is missing. The sample yields some 150,000 clones, around 78% seen once. Per germline, CDR1 SEHNR and CDR2 FQNEAQ (reference sequence). Trimming took 1 base from V and 6 from J; bases not matched to a gene: 6. CDR3 length: 14 amino acids. The chain combines TRBV7-9 with TRBJ2-7, with TRBD1 matching 7 bases. Source material: peripheral blood. This TCR was recovered from a man at least 80 years old with acute or convalescent COVID-19. The CDR3 sequence is CASSLGGGTGEQYF. For the CDR3, the DNA is TGTGCCAGCAGCTTAGGAGGGGGCACGGGCGAGCAGTACTTC.